This T cell receptor (beta chain) was captured by sequencing in a study of T cell repertoires in cytomegalovirus infection. Whole-study context: Recently identified HLA-C-restricted and well-studied HLA-B-restricted CMV epitopes were used.

TCRdb analysed the reads with MiXCR anew, one entry per CDR3 protein. Here the sample spans fewer than 850,000 distinct CDR3 sequences, about 29% being singletons. The germline gives CDR1 SEHNR, CDR2 FQNEAQ (reference sequence). The CDR3 length is 12 residues. The V and J ends lost 0 bases and 8 bases respectively, with 7 bases between them. A word on this clonotype: Its antigen remains unidentified.

The sequence was obtained from a human donor in good health (CMV status not recorded). Some clones in this sample may be carry-over from other donors' samples. The sequencing used cultured CD8+ T cells from PBMCs, collected from culture after CMV antigen stimulation. The chain employs TRBV7-9 and TRBJ1-1; TRBD1 is a possible D gene (6 bases). In nucleotides, the CDR3 is TGTGCCAGCAGCTTAGCGGGACAAGAAGCTTTCTTT. Residues: CASSLAGQEAFF.